These 20 T cell receptor beta chains originate from one sample sequenced in a study of blood T cell repertoires in COVID-19. Profiled with immunoSEQ multiplex PCR; TCRdb holds only in-frame clones, not every one. The table includes approximately 68,000 clones, 75% to 85% detected once. The specimen was peripheral blood. The receptors come from a woman aged 60-70 years with acute or convalescent COVID-19.

In this sample, this clone turned up once. The chain uses TRBV19 and TRBJ2-1; D ambiguous. The CDR3 sequence is 15 residues long. The V gene's germline CDR1 is LNHDA and CDR2 SQIVND (reference sequence). The V and J ends lost 5 bases and 7 bases respectively, with 18 bases between them. The CDR3 here is CASSRGNAVPNEQFF. The CDR3 DNA reads TGTGCCAGTAGTCGTGGCAACGCCGTACCAAATGAGCAGTTCTTC.

This clone appeared once. Different DNA sequences within this sample yield the same CDR3. The chain recombines TRBV5-1 with TRBJ1-6; TRBD1 matches at 9 bases. Looked up from germline, CDR1 is SGHRS and CDR2 is YFSETQ. The J segment lost 4 bases and the V segment lost 4 bases, leaving 6 bases of the junction unmatched. This CDR3 contains 16 residues. Here the CDR3 reads CASSPGQGGYNSPLHF. Written as DNA, the CDR3 is TGCGCCAGCAGCCCGGGACAGGGAGGATATAATTCACCCCTCCACTTT.

The chain links TRBV7-6 to TRBJ1-6, with D possibly TRBD1 on 5 matching bases. The CDR3 is 15 residues long. CDR1 and CDR2 (germline): SGHVS, FNYEAQ. Trimming shortened V by 3 bases and J by 8 bases, and 14 bases separated the two germline ends. The DNA for the CDR3 is TGTGCCAGCAGCTTGGTGACACGGGGGGATTCACCCCTCCACTTT. Protein: CASSLVTRGDSPLHF.

The V call is TRBV5-5, the J call TRBJ1-2, with 7 bases lining up with TRBD1. Unmatched junction bases numbered 6, after V lost 4 bases and J lost 3 bases. Germline-derived CDR1 and CDR2 are SGHKS and YYEKEE (reference sequence). This CDR3 is 14 amino acids long. For the CDR3, the DNA is TGTGCCAGCAGCAAACCAGGGGGACACTATGGCTACACCTTC. This translates into CASSKPGGHYGYTF.

The genes are TRBV7-6 and TRBJ1-5, with 8 positions matching TRBD1. J was trimmed by 0 bases and V by 1 base; bases with no gene match: 5. The CDR3 runs to 17 residues. The germline V gene encodes CDR1 SGHVS and CDR2 FNYEAQ. CDR3 protein: CASSLGTGILSNQPQHF. In DNA, the CDR3 is TGTGCCAGCAGCTTAGGGACAGGGATACTTAGCAATCAGCCCCAGCATTTT.

The chain carries TRBV7-9 and TRBJ2-7; 8 nucleotides match TRBD1. The CDR3 length is 16 residues. With V trimmed by 1 base and J by 1 base, 6 bases remained unmatched. From germline, CDR1 is SEHNR and CDR2 FQNEAQ (reference sequence). DNA of the CDR3: TGTGCCAGCAGCTTAGACTCCGGGACAGGATCCTACGAGCAGTACTTC. It is translated as CASSLDSGTGSYEQYF.

In its sample, this clone was seen once. V is TRBV6-2 or TRBV6-3 and J is TRBJ2-1; 11 bases align to TRBD1. CDR3 size: 17 residues. Germline lookup yields CDR1 MNHEY and CDR2 SVGEGT. The ends lost 2 bases at V and 2 bases at J; junction bases unmatched: 5. In DNA form, the CDR3 reads TGTGCCAGCAGTTACATGGGACAGGGGGGCCCCTACAATGAGCAGTTCTTC. Protein product: CASSYMGQGGPYNEQFF.

The rearrangement uses TRBV19 and TRBJ1-4; perhaps TRBD1 as D (6 bases). The CDR3 loop spans 14 amino acids. Deletions cut 7 bases from V and 7 bases from J, with 16 bases between. CDR1 is LNHDA, CDR2 SQIVND, per germline (reference sequence). The CDR3 region is CASTPQGRSEKLFF. CDR3 bases: TGTGCCAGTACCCCACAGGGACGGAGTGAAAAACTGTTTTTT.

The V and J genes are TRBV7-2 and TRBJ2-2, with 8 bases matching TRBD2. The CDR3 covers 16 residues. V gave up 3 bases and J gave up 3 bases; unmatched junction bases: 6. Germline V gives CDR1 SGHTA, CDR2 FQGNSA. The CDR3 DNA reads as TGTGCCAGCAGCTTGTTAGCGGGGTCGTACACCGGGGAGCTGTTTTTT. The encoded protein is CASSLLAGSYTGELFF. The entire variable domain, with the rest obtained from reference TRBV7-2 and TRBJ2-2, is as follows: GAGVSQSPSNKVTEKGKDVELRCDPISGHTALYWYRQSLGQGLEFLIYFQGNSAPDKSGLPSDRFSAERTGGSVSTLTIQRTQQEDSAVYLCASSLLAGSYTGELFFGEGSRLTVL.

This rearrangement joins TRBV5-1 to TRBJ2-7; TRBD2 matches at 12 bases. The V gene's germline CDR1 is SGHRS and CDR2 YFSETQ. The CDR3 contains 13 residues. V shed 7 bases, J shed 6 bases, and the junction held 5 bases outside the gene matches. The CDR3 DNA is TGCGCCAGCGGACTAGCGGGGAGCGGCGAGCAGTACTTC. This sequence encodes CASGLAGSGEQYF.

There are a few counts of this clone. The chain recombines TRBV6-5 with TRBJ1-5; no clear D gene. Trimming took off 8 bases at V and 0 bases at J, with 14 bases between the two ends. Looked up from germline, CDR1 is MNHEY and CDR2 is SVGAGI. This CDR3 is built from 15 residues. The CDR3 protein is CASSPTTHSNQPQHF. In DNA, the CDR3 is TGTGCCAGCTCTCCGACAACCCATAGCAATCAGCCCCAGCATTTT.

The CDR3 bases are TGTGCCATCAGTGACAATCAGGACTATGGCTACACCTTC. It encodes CAISDNQDYGYTF. The rearrangement uses TRBV10-3 and TRBJ1-2; D not certain. This CDR3 is built from 13 residues. The germline gives CDR1 ENHRY, CDR2 SYGVKD. The germline V and J ends were trimmed by 3 bases and 3 bases, with 8 bases remaining between them.

The rearrangement links TRBV19 to TRBJ1-1, with D maybe TRBD1 (5 bases). The CDR3 sequence is 15 residues long. V lost 6 bases and J 8 bases, leaving 22 bases between the germline ends. Germline V lookup: CDR1 LNHDA, CDR2 SQIVND (reference sequence). The CDR3 nucleotides are TGTGCCAGTAGCAAAACCACGGGGGGGTCAATGGAAGCTTTCTTT. Its translation: CASSKTTGGSMEAFF.

The chain links TRBV19 to TRBJ2-7; 9 positions match TRBD1. The CDR3 consists of 14 residues. Germline-derived CDR1 and CDR2 are LNHDA and SQIVND (reference sequence). V was pared by 10 bases and J by 1 base, with 8 bases of the junction left unmatched. The CDR3 nucleotides are TGTGCCACTCAGGGACAGGGTTCGTCCTACGAGCAGTACTTC. Residues: CATQGQGSSYEQYF.

The rearrangement uses TRBV11-2 and TRBJ1-2; 7 bases are a match to TRBD1. V gave up 4 bases and J gave up 5 bases; unmatched junction bases: 10. The CDR3 totals 15 residues. Germline V gene data show CDR1 as SGHAT and CDR2 as FQNNGV. The CDR3 is CASSSLVGGQYGYTF. For the CDR3, the DNA is TGTGCCAGCAGCTCCCTAGTAGGGGGCCAGTATGGCTACACCTTC.

V and J are TRBV5-1 and TRBJ1-1, with D possibly being TRBD1 (6 bases). Looked up from germline, CDR1 is SGHRS and CDR2 is YFSETQ. V lost 0 bases and J 3 bases, leaving 12 bases between the germline ends. The CDR3 length is 15 residues. The CDR3 nucleotides are TGCGCCAGCAGCTTGGTTGGGGGCTCGGACACTGAAGCTTTCTTT. Translation: CASSLVGGSDTEAFF.

The rearrangement joins TRBV7-3 to TRBJ2-7, with TRBD1 identical over 7 bases. The germline gives CDR1 SGHTA, CDR2 FQGTGA. The CDR3 sequence is 12 residues long. The J segment lost 7 bases and the V segment lost 5 bases, leaving 5 bases of the junction unmatched. In nucleotides, the CDR3 is TGTGCCAGCAGCCAGGGGGTAGGGGAGCAGTACTTC. Translated: CASSQGVGEQYF. Using reference TRBV7-3 and TRBJ2-7 for the parts outside the CDR3, the full variable domain is GAGVSQTPSNKVTEKGKYVELRCDPISGHTALYWYRQSLGQGPEFLIYFQGTGAADDSGLPNDRFFAVRPEGSVSTLKIQRTERGDSAVYLCASSQGVGEQYFGPGTRLTVT.

This chain uses TRBV4-1 with TRBJ1-2; D unclear. The CDR3 covers 16 residues. From germline, CDR1 is MGHRA and CDR2 YSYEKL. The V and J ends lost 0 bases and 0 bases respectively, with 11 bases between them. In nucleotides, the CDR3 is TGCGCCAGCAGCCAAGAGCCGGGAGCAGCTAACTATGGCTACACCTTC. This gives the protein CASSQEPGAANYGYTF.

V is TRBV7-2 and J is TRBJ1-2; no clear D gene. The V end was cut by 5 bases, the J end by 5 bases, with 12 bases between. This CDR3 has 13 residues. Germline lookup yields CDR1 SGHTA and CDR2 FQGNSA. CDR3 sequence reads: CASSTARGYGYTF. The CDR3 region has the DNA TGTGCCAGCAGCACCGCACGGGGTTATGGCTACACCTTC.

This clone was seen only once. This rearrangement joins TRBV2 to TRBJ1-5; D is uncertain. Germline V gives CDR1 SNHLY, CDR2 FYNNEI. This CDR3 region has 12 residues. The V and J ends lost 4 bases and 5 bases respectively, with 6 bases between them. The DNA of the CDR3 is TGTGCCAGCAGTGGGGGAGATCAGCCCCAGCATTTT. Residues: CASSGGDQPQHF.